This T cell receptor beta chain was captured in a study of blood T cell repertoires in COVID-19. Study context: The study drew acute and convalescent COVID-19 samples from the United States, Italy and Spain.

A Seattle source enrolled patients during active infection and followed them longitudinally. In the original analysis: Amplified reference gene primers provided the basis for estimating nucleated cell counts. Sequencing used immunoSEQ multiplex PCR; TCRdb keeps in-frame clones, though not all of them. That table is the source of V, J and clone size, and D and trimming were worked out from the DNA. The profile shows 120,000 or so clones, about 92% of them singletons. Germline CDR1 and CDR2: MNHEY and SMNVEV (reference sequence). The CDR3 is made up of 14 amino acids. V gave up 9 bases and J gave up 8 bases; unmatched junction bases: 12.

The clonotype comes from a man in his 60s with COVID-19, enrolled during active disease. The V gene is TRBV27, the J gene TRBJ2-1; 8 bases fit TRBD2. Sample: peripheral blood. CDR3 coding DNA: TGTGCCAGTCAATTTATAGCGGGAATCGATGAGCAGTTCTTC. The encoded protein is CASQFIAGIDEQFF.